This T cell receptor (beta chain) derives from a study of cytomegalovirus exposure and HLA in healthy donors. PCR primers comprised 60 Vbeta and 13 Jbeta primers. Repertoires were generated with immunoSEQ multiplex PCR, while TCRdb's copy carries only in-frame clones and drops some. The sample records 130,000 to 150,000 clones, over 60% being singletons. Whole-study findings and limits: Follow-up analysis seemed to connect common viral pathogens with several of the most significant clusters identified. Data from an earlier analysis indicated that most TCR beta V segments were productive either about 87% or about 30% of the time. Reports showed the classifier diagnosing cytomegalovirus status with high specificity and sensitivity. Later analysis suggested most CMV-associated TCR beta chains were HLA-restricted.

On this clone itself: What it binds is not known.

The specimen sequenced was PBMCs. The TCR comes from a male donor in good health and CMV-seropositive.

CDR3: CASSPGQNQPQHF. CDR3 nucleotide sequence: TGTGCCAGCTCCCCAGGGCAAAATCAGCCCCAGCATTTT. The gene calls are TRBV18 and TRBJ1-5; TRBD1 might be the D (5 bases). The germline V and J ends were trimmed by 6 bases and 4 bases, with 10 bases remaining between them. The length of the CDR3 is 13 residues. Germline CDR1 and CDR2: KGHSH and LQKENI.